The 10 T cell receptor beta chains listed next were all sequenced from one sample in a study of shared clonotypes between healthy human individuals. Clones were read by immunoSEQ multiplex PCR, and TCRdb kept only the in-frame ones, dropping some. Of about 680,000 clones listed, just over 90% are singletons. Naive CD8 cells, CD45RO-negative and positively selected for CCR7, excluded terminally differentiated effector memory CD45RA+ cells. Sequencing was carried out using naive CD8+ T cells sorted from blood. Receptors originate from a man aged 30 to 45 in good health.

Comment on this clone: The same CDR3 also results from other DNA sequences found in this sample. J is TRBJ2-3 and V is TRBV7-9; 7 nucleotides line up with TRBD2. Germline CDR1 and CDR2: SEHNR and FQNEAQ (reference sequence). V gave up 4 bases and J gave up 1 base; unmatched junction bases: 2. This CDR3 has 14 amino acids. The CDR3 DNA sequence: TGTGCCAGCAGCTCTAGCGGCCGCACAGATACGCAGTATTTT. Amino acids: CASSSSGRTDTQYF.

This clone was seen just once. This chain connects TRBV27 to TRBJ2-1; 8 bases align to TRBD2. Germline V gene data show CDR1 as MNHEY and CDR2 as SMNVEV (reference sequence). The CDR3 contains 16 residues. V shed 6 bases and J 8 bases; nucleotides not matched to a gene: 15. The CDR3, as DNA: TGTGCCAGCAGCCCCGGCTGGATTAGCGGGAACTATGAGCAGTTCTTC. Its protein product is CASSPGWISGNYEQFF.

This sequence joins TRBV14 and TRBJ2-7; 7 bases fit TRBD1. The CDR3 is made up of 15 amino acids. Unmatched junction bases numbered 5, after V lost 1 base and J lost 2 bases. Germline values: CDR1 SGHDN, CDR2 FVKESK. The CDR3 sequence is CASSQAGQPTYEQYF. The CDR3 region has the DNA TGTGCCAGCAGCCAAGCGGGACAGCCCACCTACGAGCAGTACTTC.

This chain links TRBV5-1 with TRBJ1-1; 8 bases match TRBD1. J gave up 5 bases and V 4 bases, and 4 bases lay outside the gene matches. Germline CDR1 reads SGHRS; CDR2 reads YFSETQ. This CDR3 region has 13 residues. This CDR3 reads CASSRTGWTEAFF. DNA for the CDR3: TGCGCCAGCAGCAGGACAGGGTGGACTGAAGCTTTCTTT.

The CDR3 coding sequence is TGCGCCAGCAGCGGGGGGAAGTCCTACGAGCAGTACTTC. Amino acids: CASSGGKSYEQYF. The rearrangement joins TRBV4-1 to TRBJ2-7; D possibly corresponds to TRBD2 (6 bases). V gave up 5 bases and J gave up 1 base, with 9 bases separating them. Germline loops: CDR1 MGHRA, CDR2 YSYEKL. The CDR3 contains 13 residues.

The chain uses TRBV19 and TRBJ1-1; 9 bases align to TRBD1. V was clipped by 7 bases and J by 1 base; unmatched bases: 13. The CDR3 spans 17 residues. Looked up from germline, CDR1 is LNHDA and CDR2 is SQIVND (reference sequence). The CDR3 sequence: CASTPLGQGKKNTEAFF. The CDR3 DNA is TGTGCCAGTACCCCATTGGGACAGGGCAAAAAGAACACTGAAGCTTTCTTT.

The chain employs TRBV27 and TRBJ1-2; TRBD1 is a possible D gene (5 bases). V lost 1 base, J lost 0 bases, and 9 bases lay in between. CDR1 is MNHEY, CDR2 SMNVEV, per germline (reference sequence). The CDR3 has 15 residues. The CDR3 region is CASSLLQDANYGYTF. The CDR3 DNA reads as TGTGCCAGCAGTTTATTACAGGACGCTAACTATGGCTACACCTTC.

The J gene is TRBJ2-5, the V gene TRBV27; 9 bases fit TRBD1. The CDR3 extends over 15 amino acids. With V trimmed by 4 bases and J by 2 bases, 5 bases remained unmatched. CDR1 and CDR2 (germline): MNHEY, SMNVEV (reference sequence). Written as DNA, the CDR3 is TGTGCCAGCAGTTATGGGACAGGGCGGCAAGAGACCCAGTACTTC. It translates to CASSYGTGRQETQYF.

The chain uses TRBV9 and TRBJ2-3; 12 positions agree with TRBD2. J lost 2 bases, V lost 3 bases, and 7 bases had no gene match. Germline lookup yields CDR1 SGDLS and CDR2 YYNGEE. CDR3 length equals 17 residues. CDR3 sequence: CASSAGTSGLFTDTQYF. Here the CDR3 DNA reads TGTGCCAGCAGCGCCGGGACTAGCGGGTTATTCACAGATACGCAGTATTTT.

CDR3 nucleotide sequence: TGTGCCAGCAGCTCCCGCGGGCGACCAGACGAGCAGTACTTC. Translated, it gives CASSSRGRPDEQYF. The chain links TRBV7-9 to TRBJ2-7; TRBD2 is a possible D gene (5 bases). This CDR3 is built from 14 residues. Trimming pared 4 bases from V and 5 bases from J, leaving 15 bases between. Germline V gene lookup returns CDR1 SEHNR and CDR2 FQNEAQ (reference sequence).